The text below deals with one T cell receptor beta chain. Its antigen is not identified. The data were taken from a study of shared clonotypes between healthy human individuals. The ends lost 4 bases at V and 4 bases at J; junction bases unmatched: 3. Germline V CDR1 and CDR2: MDHEN, SYDVKM. The CDR3 runs 15 residues. Repertoires were generated with immunoSEQ multiplex PCR, while TCRdb's copy carries only in-frame clones and drops some. The sample has some 350,000 clones, approximately 79% seen once; the top ten hold under 13%. Study-level findings and limits: Limited genetic and exposure-history diversity came from having few donors. Naive subsets typically showed greater estimated richness than memory subsets.

All the donors were Caucasian adults who lived in Nashville, Tennessee. The J gene is TRBJ2-5, the V gene TRBV28; TRBD2 matches 13 bases. The sequence was obtained from a man aged 30 to 39 in good health. The sample was memory CD4+ T cells sorted from blood. Indicated subset: CD45RA-negative fraction. The CDR3 is CASSSRTSGRETQYF. CDR3 sequence (DNA): TGTGCCAGCAGTTCCCGGACTAGCGGGAGAGAGACCCAGTACTTC.